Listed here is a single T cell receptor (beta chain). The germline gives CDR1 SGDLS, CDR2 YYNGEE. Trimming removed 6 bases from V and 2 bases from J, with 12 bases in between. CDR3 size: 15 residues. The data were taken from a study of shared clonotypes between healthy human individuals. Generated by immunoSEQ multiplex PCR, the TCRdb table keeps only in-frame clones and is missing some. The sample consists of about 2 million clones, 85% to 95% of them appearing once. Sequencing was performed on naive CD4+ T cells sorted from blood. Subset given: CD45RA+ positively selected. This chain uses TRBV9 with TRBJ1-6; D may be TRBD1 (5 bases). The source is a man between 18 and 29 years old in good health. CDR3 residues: CASTGTGAYNSPLHF. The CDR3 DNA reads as TGTGCCAGCACTGGGACGGGGGCCTATAATTCACCCCTCCACTTT. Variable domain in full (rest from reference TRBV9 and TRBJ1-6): DSGVTQTPKHLITATGQRVTLRCSPRSGDLSVYWYQQSLDQGLQFLIQYYNGEERAKGNILERFSAQQFPDLHSELNLSSLELGDSALYFCASTGTGAYNSPLHFGNGTRLTVT.